This T cell receptor beta chain is from a study of technical replicates of blood from a handful of donors. Here immunoSEQ multiplex PCR was the method, and the copy in TCRdb shows in-frame clones only, minus some. The data hold some 68,000 clones, with over 95% observed a single time. The CDR3 sequence is 15 residues long. The germline V gene has CDR1 SGHNT and CDR2 YYREEE (reference sequence). Trimming removed 0 bases at V and 0 bases at J, with 9 bases between. This clone was recorded a few times. The sample was T cells isolated from PBMCs. The sequence was collected from a human donor in good health. V gene TRBV5-4 combines with J gene TRBJ1-1; maybe TRBD1 (6 bases). In nucleotides, the CDR3 is TGTGCCAGCAGCTTGGGAGGGACACTGAACACTGAAGCTTTCTTT. It is translated as CASSLGGTLNTEAFF.